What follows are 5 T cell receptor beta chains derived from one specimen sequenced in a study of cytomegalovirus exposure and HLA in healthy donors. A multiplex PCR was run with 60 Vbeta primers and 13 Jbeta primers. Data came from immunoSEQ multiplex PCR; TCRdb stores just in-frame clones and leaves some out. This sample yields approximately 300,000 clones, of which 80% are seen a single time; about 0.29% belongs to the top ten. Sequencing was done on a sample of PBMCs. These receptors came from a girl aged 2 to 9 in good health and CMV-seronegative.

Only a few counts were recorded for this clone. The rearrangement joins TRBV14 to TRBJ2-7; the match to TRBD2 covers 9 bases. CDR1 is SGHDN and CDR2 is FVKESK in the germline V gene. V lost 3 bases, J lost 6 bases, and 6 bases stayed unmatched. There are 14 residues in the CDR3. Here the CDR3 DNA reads TGTGCCAGCAGCCAGAGACTAGCGGTAGCCGAGCAGTACTTC. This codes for CASSQRLAVAEQYF.

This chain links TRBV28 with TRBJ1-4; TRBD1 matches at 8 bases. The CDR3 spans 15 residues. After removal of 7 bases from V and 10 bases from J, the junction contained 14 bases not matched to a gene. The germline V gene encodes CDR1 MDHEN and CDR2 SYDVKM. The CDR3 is CASITPTGGRGKLFF. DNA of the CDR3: TGTGCCAGCATCACACCCACAGGGGGAAGGGGAAAACTGTTTTTT. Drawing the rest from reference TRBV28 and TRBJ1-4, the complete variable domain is DVKVTQSSRYLVKRTGEKVFLECVQDMDHENMFWYRQDPGLGLRLIYFSYDVKMKEKGDIPEGYSVSREKKERFSLILESASTNQTSMYLCASITPTGGRGKLFFGSGTQLSVL.

This CDR3 is CASSPLGGEDEKLFF. The DNA of the CDR3 is TGTGCCAGCAGCCCCCTAGGGGGGGAGGATGAAAAACTGTTTTTT. This rearrangement joins TRBV14 to TRBJ1-4; TRBD1 is a possible D gene (6 bases). V lost 4 bases and J 6 bases, leaving 15 bases between the germline ends. Germline V gene data show CDR1 as SGHDN and CDR2 as FVKESK. This CDR3 has 15 amino acids.

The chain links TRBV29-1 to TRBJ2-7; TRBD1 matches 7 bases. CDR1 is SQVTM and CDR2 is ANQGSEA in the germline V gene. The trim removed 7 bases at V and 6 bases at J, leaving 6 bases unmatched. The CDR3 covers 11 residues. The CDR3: CSAYRGPEQYF. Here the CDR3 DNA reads TGCAGCGCCTACAGGGGACCCGAGCAGTACTTC.

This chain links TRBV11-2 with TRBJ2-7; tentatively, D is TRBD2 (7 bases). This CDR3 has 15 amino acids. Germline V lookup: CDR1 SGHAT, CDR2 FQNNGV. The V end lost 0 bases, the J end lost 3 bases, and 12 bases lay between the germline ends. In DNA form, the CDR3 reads TGTGCCAGCAGCTTAGAAGGGGGAGGGGGCTACGAGCAGTACTTC. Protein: CASSLEGGGGYEQYF. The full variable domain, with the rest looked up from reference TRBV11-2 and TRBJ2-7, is EAGVAQSPRYKIIEKRQSVAFWCNPISGHATLYWYQQILGQGPKLLIQFQNNGVVDDSQLPKDRFSAERLKGVDSTLKIQPAKLEDSAVYLCASSLEGGGGYEQYFGPGTRLTVT.